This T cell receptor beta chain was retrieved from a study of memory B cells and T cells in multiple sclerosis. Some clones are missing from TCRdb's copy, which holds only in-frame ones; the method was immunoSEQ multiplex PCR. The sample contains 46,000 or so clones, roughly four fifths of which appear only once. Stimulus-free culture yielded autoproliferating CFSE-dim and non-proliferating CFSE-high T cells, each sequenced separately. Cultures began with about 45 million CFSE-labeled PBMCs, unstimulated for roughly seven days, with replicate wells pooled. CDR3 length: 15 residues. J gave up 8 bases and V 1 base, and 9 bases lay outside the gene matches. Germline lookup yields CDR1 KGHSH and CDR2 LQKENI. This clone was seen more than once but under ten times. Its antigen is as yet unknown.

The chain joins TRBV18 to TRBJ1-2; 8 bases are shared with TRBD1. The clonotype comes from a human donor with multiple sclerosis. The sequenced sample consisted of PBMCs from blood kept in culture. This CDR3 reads CASSPRSNRGYGYTF. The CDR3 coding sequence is TGTGCCAGCTCACCACGAAGCAACAGGGGGTACGGCTACACCTTC.